The 19 T cell receptor beta chains reported below all come from one sample, sequenced in a study of OX40 agonist ivuxolimab in advanced cancers. Here immunoSEQ multiplex PCR was the method, and the copy in TCRdb shows in-frame clones only, minus some. The repertoire includes tens of thousands of clones, about 86% of them detected once, and around 1% sits in the top ten. Specimen: CD4+ or CD8+ T cells sorted from blood, collected in a trial of the OX40 agonist ivuxolimab. The receptor source for this set is an adult with an advanced solid tumor such as melanoma, head and neck, liver or kidney cancer.

The chain uses TRBV4-1 and TRBJ1-6; a possible D gene is TRBD1 (5 bases). Germline V gene data show CDR1 as MGHRA and CDR2 as YSYEKL. The V and J ends lost 0 bases and 3 bases respectively, with 9 bases between them. This CDR3 region has 16 residues. The CDR3 protein is CASSQDRQIYNSPLHF. The DNA for the CDR3 is TGCGCCAGCAGCCAAGATCGACAGATCTATAATTCACCCCTCCACTTT.

About this clone itself: This CDR3 is also generated by other DNA sequences in the sample. The chain links TRBV19 to TRBJ1-6; TRBD1 matches 9 bases. The CDR3 runs 14 residues. Germline trimming cut 5 bases from V and 10 bases from J; bases unmatched to any gene: 6. CDR1 LNHDA and CDR2 SQIVND come from the germline V gene (reference sequence). The CDR3, as DNA: TGTGCCAGTAGTCGAGGACAGGGGTACTCACCCCTCCACTTT. Amino acids: CASSRGQGYSPLHF.

In DNA, the CDR3 is TGTGCCAGCAGTTACCCGACTGGCAGCTCTGGAAACACCATATATTTT. The encoded protein is CASSYPTGSSGNTIYF. V gene TRBV6-6 combines with J gene TRBJ1-3, with no clear D. V was cut by 2 bases and J by 0 bases, with 11 bases left in between. The V gene's germline CDR1 is MNHNY and CDR2 SVGAGI (reference sequence). The CDR3 has 16 residues.

The chain has TRBV7-9 and TRBJ1-2; 8 positions match TRBD1. The CDR3 is 16 amino acids. V shed 0 bases and J 2 bases; nucleotides not matched to a gene: 5. Per germline, CDR1 SEHNR and CDR2 FQNEAQ (reference sequence). CDR3 in DNA: TGTGCCAGCAGCTTAGCCGCTGGACAGGGAAACTATGGCTACACCTTC. It codes for CASSLAAGQGNYGYTF.

The gene calls are TRBV7-6 and TRBJ2-2; D may be TRBD2 (6 bases). Germline-derived CDR1 and CDR2 are SGHVS and FNYEAQ. Trimming shortened V by 5 bases and J by 4 bases, and 17 bases separated the two germline ends. The CDR3 covers 16 residues. The CDR3 is CASSQAGGVGTGELFF. In DNA form, the CDR3 reads TGTGCCAGCAGCCAAGCGGGCGGGGTTGGCACCGGGGAGCTGTTTTTT.

The V gene is TRBV30, the J gene TRBJ2-5; TRBD2 matches 8 bases. Trimming cost V 7 bases and J 11 bases; bases outside gene matches: 12. Germline-derived CDR1 and CDR2 are GTSNPN and SVGIG (reference sequence). The CDR3 runs to 12 residues. The CDR3: CASGGQGAKQYF. The CDR3 bases are TGTGCCTCGGGGGGGCAGGGCGCAAAGCAGTACTTC.

CDR3 coding DNA: TGTGCCAGCAGCGGCGGGACAGGGGGCAATAACGAGCAGTACTTC. Its protein is CASSGGTGGNNEQYF. This sequence joins TRBV6-5 and TRBJ2-7, with 12 bases lining up with TRBD1. Germline V lookup: CDR1 MNHEY, CDR2 SVGAGI. Germline trimming cut 6 bases from V and 5 bases from J; bases unmatched to any gene: 8. The CDR3 covers 15 residues.

This clone appeared a few times. The chain recombines TRBV5-1 with TRBJ1-2, with 9 bases that match TRBD1. This CDR3 is built from 14 residues. Germline V gives CDR1 SGHRS, CDR2 YFSETQ. Trimming removed 5 bases from V and 6 bases from J; junction bases left unmatched: 8. The DNA of the CDR3 is TGCGCCAGCAGATCTCGGGACAGGGATAATGGCTACACCTTC. Amino acids: CASRSRDRDNGYTF.

V is TRBV10-1 and J is TRBJ2-3, with D unclear. The CDR3 is 13 amino acids. Germline V gives CDR1 WNHNN, CDR2 SYGVQD (reference sequence). V lost 6 bases, J lost 5 bases, and 12 bases lay in between. The CDR3 region has the DNA TGCGCCAGCAGAGAAGACTTAGAAGATACGCAGTATTTT. The encoded protein is CASREDLEDTQYF.

The chain couples TRBV5-1 to TRBJ2-7; no clear D gene. From germline, CDR1 is SGHRS and CDR2 YFSETQ. Trimming cost V 1 base and J 4 bases, with 9 bases left between them. CDR3 length: 13 amino acids. The CDR3 DNA reads TGCGCCAGCAGCTTGTCCGCCGGGTACGAGCAGTACTTC. Protein sequence: CASSLSAGYEQYF.

V and J are TRBV2 and TRBJ1-1; D call uncertain. The length of the CDR3 is 13 residues. Germline loops: CDR1 SNHLY, CDR2 FYNNEI. Trimming pared 6 bases from V and 0 bases from J, leaving 8 bases between. This CDR3 is CASRSGMNTEAFF. CDR3 coding DNA: TGTGCCAGCAGGTCAGGAATGAACACTGAAGCTTTCTTT.

The table lists this clone with a few counts. This chain connects TRBV7-2 to TRBJ1-5, with D unclear. Germline CDR1 SGHTA, CDR2 FQGNSA. V dropped 1 base and J dropped 7 bases, with 5 bases sitting between them. CDR3 length: 12 amino acids. CDR3 sequence: CASSLDGQPQHF. CDR3 nucleotide sequence: TGTGCCAGCAGCTTAGATGGCCAGCCCCAGCATTTT. Complete variable domain (other parts from reference TRBV7-2 and TRBJ1-5): GAGVSQSPSNKVTEKGKDVELRCDPISGHTALYWYRQSLGQGLEFLIYFQGNSAPDKSGLPSDRFSAERTGGSVSTLTIQRTQQEDSAVYLCASSLDGQPQHFGDGTRLSIL.

By share, this clone counts as medium-sized (0.01 to 0.1%). This chain links TRBV7-8 with TRBJ1-2; tentatively, D is TRBD1 (6 bases). CDR3 length equals 18 residues. Germline V lookup: CDR1 SGHVS, CDR2 FQNEAQ. V was pared by 0 bases and J by 8 bases, with 25 bases between. The CDR3 nucleotides are TGTGCCAGCAGCTTAGCGCATCAAACTACAGGGTATTCTCGCGGCTACACCTTC. It translates to CASSLAHQTTGYSRGYTF.

This clone was seen more than once but under ten times. The chain employs TRBV10-3 and TRBJ1-2; 11 bases are a match to TRBD1. The CDR3 sequence is 13 residues long. Losses at the gene ends were 11 bases for V and 5 bases for J; bases not matched to a gene: 7. Germline values: CDR1 ENHRY, CDR2 SYGVKD. The CDR3 spells CAVGGTGGYGYTF. CDR3 nucleotides: TGTGCCGTCGGAGGGACAGGGGGATATGGCTACACCTTC.

This chain joins TRBV27 and TRBJ1-1; D is ambiguous. Germline CDR1 is MNHEY and CDR2 is SMNVEV (reference sequence). The CDR3 spans 14 residues. Trimming pared 5 bases from V and 0 bases from J, leaving 10 bases between. CDR3 sequence reads: CASSLLDLNTEAFF. As DNA, the CDR3 is TGTGCCAGCAGTCTCCTGGACTTGAACACTGAAGCTTTCTTT.

The CDR3 region has the DNA TGTGCCAGCAGCCGTACGGCCAGGGACGGGGAGACCCAGTACTTC. Protein: CASSRTARDGETQYF. The rearrangement links TRBV7-9 to TRBJ2-5; D tentatively fits TRBD1 or TRBD2 (5 bases each). CDR1 SEHNR and CDR2 FQNEAQ come from the germline V gene (reference sequence). This CDR3 is 15 amino acids long. V was shortened by 5 bases and J by 5 bases, with 18 bases between the two germline ends.

The V call is TRBV7-9, the J call TRBJ2-5, with D unresolved. From germline, CDR1 is SEHNR and CDR2 FQNEAQ (reference sequence). The CDR3 totals 13 residues. V was clipped by 2 bases and J by 5 bases, with 9 bases between them. CDR3 sequence reads: CASSLWGSETQYF. CDR3 DNA: TGTGCCAGCAGCTTATGGGGTAGCGAGACCCAGTACTTC. Variable domain in full (rest from reference TRBV7-9 and TRBJ2-5): DTGVSQNPRHKITKRGQNVTFRCDPISEHNRLYWYRQTLGQGPEFLTYFQNEAQLEKSRLLSDRFSAERPKGSFSTLEIQRTEQGDSAMYLCASSLWGSETQYFGPGTRLLVL.

This rearrangement joins TRBV4-1 to TRBJ2-2, with unresolved D. CDR1 and CDR2 from the germline V gene are MGHRA and YSYEKL. The CDR3 extends over 16 amino acids. V was pared by 4 bases and J by 4 bases, with 16 bases between. The chain's CDR3 is CASSPRLQTATGELFF. CDR3 nucleotide sequence: TGCGCCAGCAGCCCCCGTCTCCAGACGGCCACCGGGGAGCTGTTTTTT.

V and J are TRBV10-3 and TRBJ2-3; D unclear. V was clipped by 2 bases and J by 2 bases, with 2 bases between them. The CDR3 is 12 residues long. CDR1 ENHRY and CDR2 SYGVKD come from the germline V gene. DNA for the CDR3: TGTGCCATCAGTGAGCCCACAGATACGCAGTATTTT. Translation gives CAISEPTDTQYF.